The 30 T cell receptor beta chains in this list originate from one sample, sequenced in a study of blood T cell repertoires in COVID-19. Some clones are missing from TCRdb's copy, which holds only in-frame ones; the method was immunoSEQ multiplex PCR. Among roughly 50,000 clones listed, approximately 81% were seen once. Sequenced sample: peripheral blood. The receptor set was obtained from a man in his forties or fifties with acute or convalescent COVID-19.

V gene TRBV6-4 combines with J gene TRBJ1-2; perhaps TRBD1 as D (5 bases). CDR1 and CDR2 from the germline V gene are MRHNA and SNTAGT. This CDR3 is built from 13 residues. This CDR3 reads CTTGGDRRRGYTF. CDR3 in DNA: TGTACAACGGGGGGGGACCGTCGGCGGGGCTACACCTTC.

The chain links TRBV9 to TRBJ2-1, with D perhaps matching TRBD2 (5 bases). Germline CDR1 and CDR2: SGDLS and YYNGEE. The length of the CDR3 is 14 residues. V lost 0 bases, J lost 9 bases, and 13 bases lay in between. CDR3 nucleotides: TGTGCCAGCAGCGTAGACAGCGGTCGAGGTGAGCAGTTCTTC. Its translation: CASSVDSGRGEQFF.

J is TRBJ1-1 and V is TRBV5-6, with D perhaps matching TRBD1 (5 bases). Trimming removed 5 bases at V and 3 bases at J, with 14 bases between. The germline CDR1 and CDR2 sequences are SGHDT and YYEEEE. CDR3 size: 14 residues. The CDR3 DNA reads as TGTGCCAGCAGTTACCAGGGTAGGGACACTGAAGCTTTCTTT. It translates to CASSYQGRDTEAFF.

The chain has TRBV3-1 (or the pseudogene TRBV3-2) and TRBJ2-5; 11 bases map to TRBD2. The germline V gene encodes CDR1 LGHDT and CDR2 YNNKEL (reference sequence). The CDR3 totals 16 residues. The ends lost 3 bases at V and 4 bases at J; junction bases unmatched: 7. CDR3 nucleotides: TGTGCCAGCAGCCACTTTAGCGGGAGGGTGGGAGAGACCCAGTACTTC. Protein product: CASSHFSGRVGETQYF.

The gene calls are TRBV19 and TRBJ1-2, with no clear D. Trimming pared 2 bases from V and 0 bases from J, leaving 10 bases between. The CDR3 is 15 residues long. Germline CDR1 LNHDA, CDR2 SQIVND (reference sequence). CDR3 amino acids: CASSITAGANYGYTF. The CDR3 DNA follows: TGTGCCAGTAGTATAACCGCCGGGGCTAACTATGGCTACACCTTC.

The gene calls are TRBV5-8 and TRBJ2-4; tentatively, D is TRBD1 (5 bases). The length of the CDR3 is 14 residues. V shed 0 bases and J shed 8 bases, with 12 bases lying between them. The germline V gene has CDR1 SGHTS and CDR2 YDEGEE. The chain's CDR3 is CASSLGQQGDIQYF. The CDR3 DNA reads as TGTGCCAGCAGCTTGGGCCAACAAGGGGACATTCAGTACTTC. The whole variable domain, remainder taken from reference TRBV5-8 and TRBJ2-4, is EAGVTQSPTHLIKTRGQQATLRCSPISGHTSVYWYQQALGLGLQFLLWYDEGEERNRGNFPPRFSGRQFPNYSSELNVNALELEDSALYLCASSLGQQGDIQYFGAGTRLSVL.

This chain joins TRBV27 and TRBJ1-1, with 10 bases fitting TRBD1. Germline V lookup: CDR1 MNHEY, CDR2 SMNVEV (reference sequence). V was pared by 1 base and J by 8 bases, with 4 bases of the junction left unmatched. The CDR3 consists of 14 residues. The CDR3 sequence is CASSLFGTGVEAFF. For the CDR3, the DNA is TGTGCCAGCAGTTTATTTGGGACAGGGGTAGAAGCTTTCTTT.

By sample fraction, this clone is medium-sized (0.01 to 0.1%). V usage is TRBV7-3 and J usage is TRBJ2-7; D unresolved. V dropped 3 bases and J dropped 7 bases, with 16 bases sitting between them. There are 14 residues in the CDR3. The germline V gene encodes CDR1 SGHTA and CDR2 FQGTGA. Here the CDR3 reads CASSFQVLVMEQYF. DNA of the CDR3: TGTGCCAGCAGCTTTCAGGTTTTGGTCATGGAGCAGTACTTC.

This clone was seen only a few times. The chain joins TRBV5-4 to TRBJ2-3; no definite D call. Germline assignment: CDR1 SGHNT and CDR2 YYREEE (reference sequence). This CDR3 has 17 residues. The V gene lost 2 bases and the J gene lost 4 bases, with 20 bases spanning the gap. CDR3 in amino acids: CASSLSLLGLTADTQYF. CDR3 DNA: TGTGCCAGCAGCTTAAGTTTGCTAGGATTGACGGCAGATACGCAGTATTTT.

The chain combines TRBV24-1 with TRBJ2-5; perhaps TRBD2 as D (7 bases). The CDR3 covers 16 residues. In germline, CDR1 is KGHDR, CDR2 SFDVKD. The ends were cut back, 7 bases at V and 5 bases at J, with 22 bases in the middle. DNA of the CDR3: TGTGCCACCAGCCGAGGGGGAGGGGGTTTGAGGGAGACCCAGTACTTC. Translating gives CATSRGGGGLRETQYF.

The V and J genes are TRBV27 and TRBJ2-5, with D possibly TRBD1 on 5 matching bases. Trimming removed 5 bases at V and 0 bases at J, with 16 bases between. The CDR3 runs 16 residues. Per the germline V gene, CDR1 is MNHEY and CDR2 is SMNVEV (reference sequence). DNA of the CDR3: TGTGCCAGCAGTCCCCCACTGACAGCGTACCAAGAGACCCAGTACTTC. Translated: CASSPPLTAYQETQYF.

The rearrangement joins TRBV7-2 to TRBJ1-1; D not certain. Germline-derived CDR1 and CDR2 are SGHTA and FQGNSA. The length of the CDR3 is 16 residues. Trimming stripped 0 bases from V and 0 bases from J, with 11 bases between. The CDR3 spells CASSLALGGMNTEAFF. CDR3 bases: TGTGCCAGCAGCTTAGCGCTTGGAGGTATGAACACTGAAGCTTTCTTT.

The chain uses TRBV11-2 and TRBJ2-7; tentatively, D is TRBD1 (6 bases). Per the germline V gene, CDR1 is SGHAT and CDR2 is FQNNGV. The CDR3 loop spans 16 amino acids. V lost 1 base and J lost 0, with 13 bases in between. CDR3 nucleotide sequence: TGTGCCAGCAGCTTAGTCTACAGGGCGAGCTCCTACGAGCAGTACTTC. This codes for CASSLVYRASSYEQYF.

The chain's CDR3 is CASSLFTGRGPESQPQHF. The CDR3 DNA reads as TGTGCCAGCAGTTTATTTACTGGCAGGGGGCCGGAAAGTCAGCCCCAGCATTTT. This chain links TRBV28 with TRBJ1-5; 8 nucleotides match TRBD1. The CDR3 contains 18 residues. CDR1 is MDHEN, CDR2 SYDVKM, per germline. V shed 1 base, J shed 6 bases, and the junction held 14 bases outside the gene matches.

This clone was detected only a few times. The chain is built from TRBV29-1 and TRBJ1-2; D remains ambiguous. CDR1 is SQVTM, CDR2 ANQGSEA, per germline. Trimming cost V 7 bases and J 8 bases, with 14 bases left between them. The CDR3 has 11 residues. The CDR3 DNA reads TGCAGCGGTATAGCGCCGGCGGGCTACACCTTC. Protein product: CSGIAPAGYTF.

The gene calls are TRBV10-3 and TRBJ2-5; 7 bases align to TRBD1. From germline, CDR1 is ENHRY and CDR2 SYGVKD. Unmatched junction bases numbered 2, after V lost 4 bases and J lost 0 bases. This CDR3 has 14 residues. The chain's CDR3 is CAISAGTDQETQYF. CDR3 sequence (DNA): TGTGCCATCAGTGCCGGGACAGACCAAGAGACCCAGTACTTC.

The V and J genes are TRBV6-5 and TRBJ2-1; TRBD2 matches at 8 bases. Germline CDR1 and CDR2: MNHEY and SVGAGI. J gave up 7 bases and V 2 bases, and 4 bases lay outside the gene matches. CDR3 length: 14 amino acids. CDR3 sequence reads: CASSYGTRGNEQFF. The CDR3 DNA follows: TGTGCCAGCAGTTACGGGACTAGGGGGAATGAGCAGTTCTTC.

This clone was observed a single time. The chain couples TRBV3-1 (or the pseudogene TRBV3-2) to TRBJ1-2; no definite D call. Trimming shortened V by 4 bases and J by 8 bases, and 20 bases separated the two germline ends. There are 15 residues in the CDR3. The germline CDR1 and CDR2 sequences are LGHDT and YNNKEL (reference sequence). CDR3 residues: CASSLNLDGEIGYTF. In DNA form, the CDR3 reads TGTGCCAGCAGCCTGAACCTGGACGGGGAGATCGGCTACACCTTC.

This sequence joins TRBV3-1 (or the pseudogene TRBV3-2) and TRBJ2-7; D remains ambiguous. CDR1 is LGHDT, CDR2 YNNKEL, per germline (reference sequence). The CDR3 spans 17 residues. V dropped 1 base and J dropped 0 bases, with 16 bases sitting between them. In DNA, the CDR3 is TGTGCCAGCAGCCAAGGTTTCGGGTCGCACAACTCCTACGAGCAGTACTTC. The encoded protein is CASSQGFGSHNSYEQYF.

The rearrangement links TRBV19 to TRBJ2-1; D is possibly TRBD2 (6 bases). Germline CDR1 is LNHDA and CDR2 is SQIVND (reference sequence). CDR3 length equals 16 residues. Between the trimmed V and J ends, which lost 2 bases and 0 bases, there was a span of 11 bases. CDR3: CASSIFQGLSYNEQFF. Written as DNA, the CDR3 is TGTGCCAGTAGTATATTTCAGGGACTCTCCTACAATGAGCAGTTCTTC.

The chain joins TRBV15 to TRBJ2-7, with 7 positions matching TRBD2. V gave up 5 bases and J gave up 2 bases; unmatched junction bases: 6. The CDR3 totals 14 residues. Germline V CDR1 and CDR2: LNHNV, YYDKDF (reference sequence). The chain's CDR3 is CATSGGLKPYEQYF. CDR3 nucleotide sequence: TGTGCCACCAGCGGGGGACTAAAACCCTACGAGCAGTACTTC.

A word on this clone: Different DNA sequences within this sample yield the same CDR3. The V call is TRBV5-1, the J call TRBJ2-2; the D gene is possibly TRBD1 (5 bases). Germline values: CDR1 SGHRS, CDR2 YFSETQ. Trimming shortened V by 2 bases and J by 1 base, and 6 bases separated the two germline ends. The CDR3 runs 14 residues. The CDR3, as DNA: TGCGCCAGCAGCTTTGGACAGAACACCGGGGAGCTGTTTTTT. Its protein is CASSFGQNTGELFF. Drawing the rest from reference TRBV5-1 and TRBJ2-2, the complete variable domain is KAGVTQTPRYLIKTRGQQVTLSCSPISGHRSVSWYQQTPGQGLQFLFEYFSETQRNKGNFPGRFSGRQFSNSRSEMNVSTLELGDSALYLCASSFGQNTGELFFGEGSRLTVL.

The chain uses TRBV15 and TRBJ2-5; 11 bases agree with TRBD2. Per germline, CDR1 LNHNV and CDR2 YYDKDF (reference sequence). This CDR3 comprises 18 residues. Unmatched junction bases numbered 16, after V lost 5 bases and J lost 5 bases. CDR3 nucleotides: TGTGCCACCAGCCGTCCGGGACTAGCGGTTCTTAGGCGGGAGACCCAGTACTTC. This encodes CATSRPGLAVLRRETQYF.

This clone occurred a few times. The chain employs TRBV19 and TRBJ1-4; the D gene is possibly TRBD1 (5 bases). The CDR3 extends over 20 amino acids. V shed 3 bases and J shed 2 bases, with 25 bases lying between them. Germline V CDR1 and CDR2: LNHDA, SQIVND (reference sequence). DNA of the CDR3: TGTGCCAGTAGTATGAAAGGGTTTAGGAGGGGTTTGACGACTAATGAAAAACTGTTTTTT. The encoded protein is CASSMKGFRRGLTTNEKLFF.

This chain links TRBV9 with TRBJ2-2; the D is unclear. Deletions cut 2 bases from V and 0 bases from J, with 11 bases between. Looked up from germline, CDR1 is SGDLS and CDR2 is YYNGEE. The length of the CDR3 is 16 residues. The CDR3 nucleotides are TGTGCCAGCAGCGTCCTTGGCCGGGCGAACACCGGGGAGCTGTTTTTT. Its protein product is CASSVLGRANTGELFF.

This clone was detected once. The V gene is TRBV10-1, the J gene TRBJ2-1, with TRBD1 as a possible D gene (5 bases). Trimming cost V 6 bases and J 6 bases, with 6 bases left between them. The CDR3 is 11 amino acids. Germline V gene sequence: CDR1 WNHNN, CDR2 SYGVQD (reference sequence). CDR3 region: CASSQGNEQFF. CDR3 nucleotide sequence: TGCGCCAGCAGCCAGGGCAATGAGCAGTTCTTC.

The rearrangement joins TRBV2 to TRBJ1-6; no clear D gene. V dropped 3 bases and J dropped 5 bases, with 8 bases sitting between them. The CDR3 is 14 amino acids. From germline, CDR1 is SNHLY and CDR2 FYNNEI. This CDR3 reads CASSERVNNSPLHF. Here the CDR3 DNA reads TGTGCCAGCAGTGAGAGGGTAAATAATTCACCCCTCCACTTT.

This rearrangement joins TRBV5-6 to TRBJ2-5; 15 nucleotides match TRBD2. The J segment lost 4 bases and the V segment lost 3 bases, leaving 10 bases of the junction unmatched. The CDR3 is 18 residues long. Germline V gene data show CDR1 as SGHDT and CDR2 as YYEEEE. Here the CDR3 reads CASSSIGTSGRPAETQYF. The CDR3 DNA is TGTGCCAGCAGCTCGATCGGGACTAGCGGGAGGCCAGCAGAGACCCAGTACTTC. The complete variable domain, with remaining parts taken from reference TRBV5-6 and TRBJ2-5, reads DAGVTQSPTHLIKTRGQQVTLRCSPKSGHDTVSWYQQALGQGPQFIFQYYEEEERQRGNFPDRFSGHQFPNYSSELNVNALLLGDSALYLCASSSIGTSGRPAETQYFGPGTRLLVL.

V is TRBV19 and J is TRBJ2-7; no clear D gene. V gave up 7 bases and J gave up 6 bases, with 7 bases separating them. The CDR3 has 10 residues. Germline V gene lookup returns CDR1 LNHDA and CDR2 SQIVND (reference sequence). Written as DNA, the CDR3 is TGTGCCAGTATCGACTGCGAGCAGTACTTC. It yields the protein CASIDCEQYF.

The chain employs TRBV13 and TRBJ1-2; 9 nucleotides agree with TRBD1. Germline V gene data show CDR1 as PRHDT and CDR2 as FYEKMQ (reference sequence). The CDR3 runs to 16 residues. The V gene end was trimmed by 5 bases and the J gene end by 2 bases; junction bases not matched to a gene: 9. The CDR3 region is CASSADRGLENYGYTF. CDR3 in DNA: TGTGCCAGCAGCGCGGACAGGGGACTGGAAAACTATGGCTACACCTTC.